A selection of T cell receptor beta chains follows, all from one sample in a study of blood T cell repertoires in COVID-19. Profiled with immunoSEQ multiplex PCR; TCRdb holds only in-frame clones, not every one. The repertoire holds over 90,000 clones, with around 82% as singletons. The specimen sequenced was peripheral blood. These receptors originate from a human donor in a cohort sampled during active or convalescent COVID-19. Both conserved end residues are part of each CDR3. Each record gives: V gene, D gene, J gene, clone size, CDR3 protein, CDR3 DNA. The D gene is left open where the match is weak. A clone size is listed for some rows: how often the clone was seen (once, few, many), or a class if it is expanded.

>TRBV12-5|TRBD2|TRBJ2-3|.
CASGLVVLAGTDTQYF
TGTGCTAGTGGTTTGGTCGTGCTAGCGGGCACAGATACGCAGTATTTT
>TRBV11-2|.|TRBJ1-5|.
CASSLGGFQPQHF
TGTGCCAGCAGCTTGGGAGGGTTTCAGCCCCAGCATTTT
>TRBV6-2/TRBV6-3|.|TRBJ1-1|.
CASSYPTQRTDKNTEAFF
TGTGCCAGCAGTTACCCTACCCAGCGGACAGATAAGAACACTGAAGCTTTCTTT
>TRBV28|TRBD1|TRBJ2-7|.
CASSEPGQASYEQYF
TGTGCCAGCAGTGAACCGGGACAGGCCTCCTACGAGCAGTACTTC
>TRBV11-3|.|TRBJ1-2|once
CASSQGSNYGYTF
TGTGCCAGCAGCCAGGGGTCTAACTATGGCTACACCTTC
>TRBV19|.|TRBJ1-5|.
CASSVSNQPQHF
TGTGCCAGTAGTGTAAGCAATCAGCCCCAGCATTTT
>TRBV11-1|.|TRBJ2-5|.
CASSFAPLRETQYF
TGTGCCAGCAGCTTCGCCCCCCTACGGGAGACCCAGTACTTC
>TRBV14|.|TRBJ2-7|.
CASSQLRPGVGSYEQYF
TGTGCCAGCAGCCAACTGCGACCAGGGGTAGGGTCCTACGAGCAGTACTTC
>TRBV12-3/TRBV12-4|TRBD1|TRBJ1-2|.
CASSPGQRYGYTF
TGTGCCAGCAGCCCGGGACAGCGCTATGGCTACACCTTC
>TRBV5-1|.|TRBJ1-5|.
CASSLEGWEYQPQHF
TGCGCCAGCAGCCTGGAGGGGTGGGAATATCAGCCCCAGCATTTT
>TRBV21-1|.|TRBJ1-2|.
CASSKVSGHDGYTF
TGTGCCAGCAGCAAAGTTTCAGGGCACGATGGCTACACCTTC
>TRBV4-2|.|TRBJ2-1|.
CASSRDNYNEQFF
TGTGCCAGCAGCCGGGACAACTACAATGAGCAGTTCTTC
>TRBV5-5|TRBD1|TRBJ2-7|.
CASSLMGQGIYEQYF
TGTGCCAGCAGCTTAATGGGACAGGGCATCTACGAGCAGTACTTC
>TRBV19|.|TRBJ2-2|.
CASRRTANTGELFF
TGTGCCAGTAGAAGGACAGCCAACACCGGGGAGCTGTTTTTT
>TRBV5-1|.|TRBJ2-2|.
CASNQQGSGSTGELFF
TGCGCCAGCAACCAACAGGGTTCGGGAAGCACCGGGGAGCTGTTTTTT
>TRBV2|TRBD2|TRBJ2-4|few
CASGTSGGAGKNIQYF
TGTGCCAGCGGGACTAGCGGGGGGGCTGGCAAAAACATTCAGTACTTC
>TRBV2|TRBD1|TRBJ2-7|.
CASSERTGGLFSYEQYF
TGTGCCAGCAGTGAAAGGACAGGGGGCCTTTTCTCCTACGAGCAGTACTTC
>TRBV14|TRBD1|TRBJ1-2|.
CASGQGGYGYTF
TGTGCCAGTGGACAGGGTGGTTATGGCTACACCTTC
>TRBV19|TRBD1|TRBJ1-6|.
CASGTARYNSPLHF
TGTGCCAGTGGGACAGCCAGGTATAATTCACCCCTCCACTTT
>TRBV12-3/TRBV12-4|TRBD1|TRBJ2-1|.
CASSYDRGDEQFF
TGTGCCAGCAGTTATGACAGGGGGGACGAGCAGTTCTTC
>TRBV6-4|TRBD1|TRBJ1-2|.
CASSDTDRGSLSYTF
TGTGCCAGCAGTGACACAGACAGGGGGAGTCTCTCGTACACCTTC
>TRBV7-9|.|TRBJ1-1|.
CASSLYGTWRGRAFF
TGTGCCAGCAGCTTATATGGGACTTGGAGAGGGAGGGCTTTCTTT
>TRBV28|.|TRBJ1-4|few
CASSFVSGVREKLFF
TGTGCCAGCAGCTTCGTTTCGGGGGTTCGTGAAAAACTGTTTTTT
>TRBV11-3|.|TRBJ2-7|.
CASSNARDSRSLVQYF
TGTGCCAGCAGCAATGCCAGGGACTCAAGATCTCTGGTGCAGTACTTC
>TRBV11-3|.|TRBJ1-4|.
CASSLEGQGGVKNEKLFF
TGTGCCAGCAGCTTAGAGGGACAAGGGGGGGTTAAAAATGAAAAACTGTTTTTT
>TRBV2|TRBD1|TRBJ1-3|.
CASSGTEDKNTIYF
TGTGCCAGCAGCGGGACAGAGGATAAAAACACCATATATTTT
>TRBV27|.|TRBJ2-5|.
CASSFRLGPTQETQYF
TGTGCCAGCAGTTTCCGACTAGGTCCTACCCAAGAGACCCAGTACTTC
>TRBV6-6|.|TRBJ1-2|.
CASSSRGLYGYTF
TGTGCCAGCAGTTCCCGGGGGTTGTATGGCTACACCTTC
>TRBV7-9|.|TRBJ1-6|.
CASKDYRSSYNSPLHF
TGTGCCAGCAAGGATTACAGGAGCTCCTATAATTCACCCCTCCACTTT
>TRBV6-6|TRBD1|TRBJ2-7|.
CASSSTGTGVYEQYF
TGTGCCAGCAGTTCCACCGGGACAGGGGTCTACGAGCAGTACTTC
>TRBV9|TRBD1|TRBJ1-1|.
CASSVDTGGSTEAFF
TGTGCCAGCAGCGTAGATACAGGGGGCTCCACTGAAGCTTTCTTT
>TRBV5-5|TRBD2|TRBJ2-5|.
CASSLTSGGAGETQYF
TGTGCCAGCAGCTTAACTAGCGGGGGGGCGGGAGAGACCCAGTACTTC
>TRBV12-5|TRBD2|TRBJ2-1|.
CASGFRDLAGVLLPGEQFF
TGTGCTAGTGGTTTCCGGGATCTAGCGGGGGTCCTGCTGCCGGGGGAGCAGTTCTTC
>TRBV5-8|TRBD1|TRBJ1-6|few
CASSLGQGGNSPLHF
TGTGCCAGCAGCCTCGGACAGGGAGGCAATTCACCCCTCCACTTT
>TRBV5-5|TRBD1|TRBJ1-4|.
CASSPGQGRGEKLFF
TGTGCCAGCAGCCCGGGACAGGGGAGGGGTGAAAAACTGTTTTTT
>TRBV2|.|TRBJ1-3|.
CASSDGGSSGNTIYF
TGTGCCAGCAGCGATGGGGGCTCCTCTGGAAACACCATATATTTT
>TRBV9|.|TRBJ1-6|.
CASSAQSDYENSPLHF
TGTGCCAGCAGCGCGCAAAGCGACTACGAAAACTCACCCCTCCACTTT
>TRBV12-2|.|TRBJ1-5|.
CASRLAVQYNQPQHF
TGTGCAAGTCGCTTAGCGGTCCAGTACAATCAGCCCCAGCATTTT
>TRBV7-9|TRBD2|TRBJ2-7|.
CASSPRGGEQYF
TGTGCCAGCAGCCCCCGGGGGGGCGAGCAGTACTTC
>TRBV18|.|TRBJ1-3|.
CASSPLQGTGNTIYF
TGTGCCAGCTCACCTCTCCAGGGGACTGGAAACACCATATATTTT
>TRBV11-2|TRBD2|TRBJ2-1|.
CASRFTGTSGGKNEQFF
TGTGCCAGCAGATTTACCGGGACTAGCGGGGGGAAAAATGAGCAGTTCTTC
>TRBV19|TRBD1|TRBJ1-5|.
CASTSIGQGTEPQHF
TGTGCCAGTACCTCGATCGGACAGGGCACAGAGCCCCAGCATTTT
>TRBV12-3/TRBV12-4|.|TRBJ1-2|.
CASRREIGYTF
TGTGCCAGCCGCCGGGAGATTGGCTACACCTTC
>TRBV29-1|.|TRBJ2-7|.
CSVEDLRGYEQYF
TGCAGCGTTGAAGATCTAAGAGGATACGAGCAGTACTTC
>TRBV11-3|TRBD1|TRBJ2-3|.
CASSHRTGSDTQYF
TGTGCCAGCAGCCATAGGACAGGGTCAGATACGCAGTATTTT
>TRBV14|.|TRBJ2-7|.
CASSQGRGSEQYF
TGTGCCAGCAGCCAAGGCAGGGGCTCCGAGCAGTACTTC
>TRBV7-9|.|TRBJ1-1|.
CASSYQGNTEAFF
TGTGCCAGCAGCTATCAGGGCAACACTGAAGCTTTCTTT
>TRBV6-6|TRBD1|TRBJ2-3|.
CASNGQGGTDTQYF
TGTGCCAGCAACGGACAGGGAGGCACAGATACGCAGTATTTT
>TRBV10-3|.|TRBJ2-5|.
CAISDQGGALETQYF
TGTGCCATCAGTGACCAGGGGGGCGCATTGGAGACCCAGTACTTC
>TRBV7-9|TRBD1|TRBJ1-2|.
CASSLTQGAAYGYTF
TGTGCCAGCAGCCTAACGCAGGGGGCGGCCTATGGCTACACCTTC
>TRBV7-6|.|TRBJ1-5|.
CASSFRSNQPQHF
TGTGCCAGCAGCTTCCGTAGCAATCAGCCCCAGCATTTT
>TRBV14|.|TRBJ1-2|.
CASSPAGRVGGYTF
TGTGCCAGCAGCCCCGCCGGGCGGGTGGGTGGCTACACCTTC
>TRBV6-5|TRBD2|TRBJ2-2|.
CASSYASSGGTGELFF
TGTGCCAGCAGTTACGCCTCTAGCGGGGGGACCGGGGAGCTGTTTTTT